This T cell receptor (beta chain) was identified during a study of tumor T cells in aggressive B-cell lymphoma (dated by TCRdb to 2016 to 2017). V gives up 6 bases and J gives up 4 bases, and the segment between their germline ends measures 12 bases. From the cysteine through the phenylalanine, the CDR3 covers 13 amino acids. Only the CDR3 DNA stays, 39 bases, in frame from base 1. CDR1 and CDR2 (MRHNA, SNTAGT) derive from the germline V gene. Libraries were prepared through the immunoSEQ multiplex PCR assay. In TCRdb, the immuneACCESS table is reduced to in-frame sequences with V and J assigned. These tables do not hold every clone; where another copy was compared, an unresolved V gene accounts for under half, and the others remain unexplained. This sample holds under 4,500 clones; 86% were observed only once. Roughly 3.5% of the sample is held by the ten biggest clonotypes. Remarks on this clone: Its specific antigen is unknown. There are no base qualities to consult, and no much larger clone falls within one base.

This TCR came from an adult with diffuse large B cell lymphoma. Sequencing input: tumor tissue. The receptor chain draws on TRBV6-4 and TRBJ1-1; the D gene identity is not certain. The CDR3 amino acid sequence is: CASRKTPGTEAFF. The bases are TGTGCCAGCAGGAAAACCCCAGGCACTGAAGCTTTCTTT.